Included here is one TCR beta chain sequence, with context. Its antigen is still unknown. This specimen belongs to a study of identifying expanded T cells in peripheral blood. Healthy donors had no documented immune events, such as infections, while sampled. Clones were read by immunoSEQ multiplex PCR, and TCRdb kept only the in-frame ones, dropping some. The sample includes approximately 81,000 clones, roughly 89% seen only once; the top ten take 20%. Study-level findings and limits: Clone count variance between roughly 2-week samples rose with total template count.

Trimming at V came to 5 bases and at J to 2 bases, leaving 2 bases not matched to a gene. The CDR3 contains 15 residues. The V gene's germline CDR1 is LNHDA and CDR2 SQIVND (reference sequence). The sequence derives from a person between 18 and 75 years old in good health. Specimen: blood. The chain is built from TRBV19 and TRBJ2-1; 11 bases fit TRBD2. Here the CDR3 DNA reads TGTGCCAGTAGTTATAGCGGGAGGGCCTACAATGAGCAGTTCTTC. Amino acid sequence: CASSYSGRAYNEQFF.